This TCR beta chain was profiled in a study of OX40 agonist ivuxolimab in advanced cancers. Study-wide context: With ivuxolimab, an agonistic anti-OX40 (CD134) antibody, patients were treated. Whole-study results and caveats: Partial responders dosed at 0.1-3.0 mg/kg displayed clonal expansion ranking among the lowest. Normalized expansion of T-cell clones was also low for some nonresponders.

CDR3 length: 11 amino acids. CDR1 MNHEY and CDR2 SVGAGI come from the germline V gene. Assay used: immunoSEQ multiplex PCR; TCRdb lists only in-frame clones, some missing. The sample consists of about 77,000 clones, nearly 90% of them appearing once. Blood specimens came from baseline, cycle 4 day 1, and cycle 7 day 1. A word on this clone: The antigen remains undetermined. A read error may account for a junction end that differs from germline.

The receptor comes from an adult with an advanced solid tumor such as melanoma, head and neck, liver or kidney cancer. V and J are TRBV6-5 and TRBJ1-1, with D unresolved. The sequencing used CD4+ or CD8+ T cells sorted from blood, collected in a trial of the OX40 agonist ivuxolimab. In nucleotides, the CDR3 is TGTGCCAGCAGTTACGACACTCAAGCTTTCTTT. Amino acids: CASSYDTQAFF.